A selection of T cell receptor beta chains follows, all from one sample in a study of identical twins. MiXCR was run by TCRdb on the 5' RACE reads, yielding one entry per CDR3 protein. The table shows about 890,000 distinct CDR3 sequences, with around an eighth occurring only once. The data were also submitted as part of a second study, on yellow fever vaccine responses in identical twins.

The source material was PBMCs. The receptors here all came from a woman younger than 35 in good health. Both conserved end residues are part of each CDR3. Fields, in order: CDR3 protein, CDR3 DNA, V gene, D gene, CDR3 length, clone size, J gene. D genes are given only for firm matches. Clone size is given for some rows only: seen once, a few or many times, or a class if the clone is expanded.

CASSPSLAGRGNEQFF TGCGCCAGCAGCCCCTCCCTAGCGGGCCGTGGGAATGAGCAGTTCTTC TRBV4-1 TRBD2 16 few TRBJ2-1
CAISGGGLPTDTQYF TGTGCCATCAGCGGAGGGGGACTACCCACAGATACGCAGTATTTT TRBV10-3 NA 15 many TRBJ2-3
CATSDLTSGRANEQFF TGTGCCACCAGTGATTTAACTAGCGGGAGGGCCAATGAGCAGTTCTTC TRBV24-1 TRBD2 16 NA TRBJ2-1
CATSLAGGPTDTQYF TGTGCCACCTCTCTAGCGGGGGGGCCGACAGATACGCAGTATTTT TRBV15 TRBD2 15 NA TRBJ2-3
CASSYRLRRKNTEAFF TGTGCCAGCAGTTATCGGTTGCGACGGAAGAACACTGAAGCTTTCTTT TRBV6-5 NA 16 few TRBJ1-1
CATSRDSQETQYF TGTGCCACCAGCAGAGACAGCCAAGAGACCCAGTACTTC TRBV15 NA 13 NA TRBJ2-5
CATSDLPGNNEQFF TGTGCCACCAGTGATTTGCCCGGGAACAATGAGCAGTTCTTC TRBV24-1 NA 14 few TRBJ2-1
CASSRIRTRGQGYNEQFF TGTGCCAGCAGTCGAATACGTACAAGAGGACAGGGATACAATGAGCAGTTCTTC TRBV12-3/TRBV12-4 TRBD1 18 many TRBJ2-1
CASSRDRDNYGYTF TGTGCCAGTAGTCGGGACAGAGATAACTATGGCTACACCTTC TRBV19 TRBD1 14 NA TRBJ1-2
CASSQSTPTRELFF TGCGCCAGCAGCCAATCGACCCCGACGAGGGAGCTGTTTTTT TRBV4-1 NA 14 NA TRBJ2-2
CASSPLDRVNGYTF TGTGCCAGCAGTCCATTGGACAGGGTGAATGGCTACACCTTC TRBV6-1 TRBD1 14 few TRBJ1-2
CSARDTERDRGSYEQYF TGCAGTGCTAGAGACACCGAGCGGGACAGAGGCTCCTACGAGCAGTACTTC TRBV20-1 NA 17 NA TRBJ2-7
CASSQDPNRDEKLFF TGCGCCAGCAGCCAAGACCCGAACCGGGACGAAAAACTGTTTTTT TRBV4-1 NA 15 NA TRBJ1-4
CATSDHQETQYF TGTGCCACCAGTGATCACCAAGAGACCCAGTACTTC TRBV24-1 NA 12 NA TRBJ2-5